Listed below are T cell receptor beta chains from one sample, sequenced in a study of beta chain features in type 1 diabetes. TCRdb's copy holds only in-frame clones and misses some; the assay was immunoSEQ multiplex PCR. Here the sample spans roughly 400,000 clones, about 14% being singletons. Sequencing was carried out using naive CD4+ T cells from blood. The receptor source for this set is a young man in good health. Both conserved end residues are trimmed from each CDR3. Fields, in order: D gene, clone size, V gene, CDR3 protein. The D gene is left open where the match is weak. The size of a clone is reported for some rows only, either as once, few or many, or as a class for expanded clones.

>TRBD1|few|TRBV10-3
AIDRGSHSDTQY
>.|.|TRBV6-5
ASSFTGANTGELF
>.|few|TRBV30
AWGDRLANEQF
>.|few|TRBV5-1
ASSSGPLDTEAF
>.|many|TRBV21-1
ASTHGTGVTDTQY
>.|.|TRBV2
ASSDLVEQY
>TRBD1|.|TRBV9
ASSVQTGMNTGELF
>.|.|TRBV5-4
ASSPDEAGYT
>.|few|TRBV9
ASSVGRGGTDTQY
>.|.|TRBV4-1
ASSQERHSGANVLT
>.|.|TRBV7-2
ASSFSSNTGELF
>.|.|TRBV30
AWSVGDTQY
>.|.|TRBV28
ASISTGTPEH
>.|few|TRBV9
ASSVTRLNTEAF
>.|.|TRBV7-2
ASSADKYQRVGYNEQF
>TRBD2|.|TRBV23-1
ASSQSCGGITDTQY
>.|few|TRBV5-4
ASSLRVDPTDTQY
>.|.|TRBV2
ASSVGETQY
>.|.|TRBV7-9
ASSLDNYGYT
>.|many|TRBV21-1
ASSMGSSGANVLT
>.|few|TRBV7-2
ASIKQWGNTGELF
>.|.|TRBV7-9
ASSLEDYNEQF
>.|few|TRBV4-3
ASSQGRGGSSYNEQF
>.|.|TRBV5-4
ASATFEVNYGYT
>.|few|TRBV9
ASSVSGTEAF
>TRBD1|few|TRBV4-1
ASSHPARQGGAF
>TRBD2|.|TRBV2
ASSPISGGTGELF
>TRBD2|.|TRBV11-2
ASSFSPTSGYNEQF
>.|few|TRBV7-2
ASSLGGSANTEAF
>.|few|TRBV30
AWSVFSGYTGELF
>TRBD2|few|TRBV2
ASRTSVADTQY